This TCR beta chain was recorded in a study of identical twins. All of the donors were Caucasians in good health. Study-wide points: Modeled out-of-frame TCR alpha sharing in monozygotic twins fell below observed levels. The presence of invariant MAIT and iNKT cells could partly confound analyses of zero-insertion sequences.

V lost 5 bases, J lost 0 bases, and 7 bases stayed unmatched. The CDR3 loop spans 16 amino acids. In germline, CDR1 is LGHNA, CDR2 YSLEER. This clonotype occurred many times. Its specificity is unknown. TCRdb recomputed calls from the 5' RACE reads with MiXCR, one row per CDR3 protein. The sample yields 200,000 or so distinct CDR3 sequences, about 7.5% seen once. The same sample was also used in a study of yellow fever vaccine responses in identical twins.

Sequenced material: memory (CD45RO+) T cells sorted from blood. This receptor was obtained from a young woman in good health. This chain joins TRBV4-3 and TRBJ2-1; 7 positions agree with TRBD2. The CDR3: CASSFTSESSYNEQFF. CDR3 in DNA: TGCGCCAGCAGCTTCACTAGCGAGAGCTCCTACAATGAGCAGTTCTTC.